The rows below give T cell receptor beta chains drawn from one sample of a study of breast tumors, draining lymph nodes, adjacent tissues. TCRdb reanalysed the multiplex PCR reads using MiXCR and keeps one entry per CDR3 protein. The table lists 50,000 to 85,000 distinct CDR3 sequences, approximately 45% of them singletons. The specimen was breast tumor tissue. The receptors were gathered from a female donor with breast cancer. Some clones in this sample may be carry-over from other donors' samples. CDR3s include the opening cysteine and the closing phenylalanine or tryptophan. A D gene is named only where the DNA matches it firmly. Expanded clones are given a class, and other clones once, few, many or no size at all.

many	TRBD1	TRBV12-3/TRBV12-4	15	TRBJ1-1	TGTGCCAGCAGTTCCGACGGACAGGGGAACACTGAAGCTTTCTTT	CASSSDGQGNTEAFF
NA	NA	TRBV10-3	15	TRBJ2-3	TGTGCCATCAGTGAGCCCAGCGGGCTCACAGATACGCAGTATTTT	CAISEPSGLTDTQYF
many	TRBD1	TRBV19	15	TRBJ2-1	TGTGCCAGTAGTAGAGCCGGGACAGGTGTCGATGAGCAGTTCTTC	CASSRAGTGVDEQFF
NA	TRBD2	TRBV7-8	16	TRBJ2-7	TGTGCCAGCAGCTTAGGAGTAGCGGGAGGGCCCCACGAGCAGTACTTC	CASSLGVAGGPHEQYF
many	TRBD1	TRBV6-6	12	TRBJ1-6	TGTGCCAGCAGTTACGACAGGGGGGCCCTCCACTTT	CASSYDRGALHF
many	TRBD2	TRBV20-1	15	TRBJ2-5	TGCAGTGCTATGGGGATAGCGGGAGTCCGGGAGACCCAGTACTTC	CSAMGIAGVRETQYF
many	TRBD2	TRBV3-1	15	TRBJ2-1	TGTGCCAGCAGCCCTAGCGGGAGTTTATCAAATGAGCAGTTCTTC	CASSPSGSLSNEQFF
NA	NA	TRBV2	15	TRBJ1-2	TGTGCCAGCAGTGAAGGACAGGAGAATTACGTTGGCTACACCTTC	CASSEGQENYVGYTF
many	NA	TRBV3-1	14	TRBJ2-5	TGTGCCAGCAGCCAAGTGGGGGATCTTAAGACCCAGTACTTC	CASSQVGDLKTQYF
few	NA	TRBV12-2	20	TRBJ2-2	TGTGCAAGTCGCTTACACGGGAGGCAACTCCTGGCCACGAACACCGGGGAGCTGTTTTTT	CASRLHGRQLLATNTGELFF
many	NA	TRBV7-2	15	TRBJ2-1	TGTGCCAGCAGCTTAGAAGGGACTCTCCCGAATGAGCAGTTCTTC	CASSLEGTLPNEQFF
few	NA	TRBV7-2	20	TRBJ2-5	NA	CASSSTLLEKLFFGSGTQYF
NA	TRBD2	TRBV15	16	TRBJ2-7	TGTGCCACCTCTAGCGGGGGGGTGGCTAGCGGGACCGAGCAGTACTTC	CATSSGGVASGTEQYF
many	NA	TRBV10-2	12	TRBJ2-3	TGCGCCAGCAGTGTAGTGGGCGATACGCAGTATTTT	CASSVVGDTQYF
medium-sized	NA	TRBV9	14	TRBJ1-3	TGTGCCAGCAGTAGGGGGGGGGCTGGAAACACCATATATTTT	CASSRGGAGNTIYF
NA	TRBD2	TRBV5-1	15	TRBJ2-7	TGCGCCAGCAGCCCGTTAGCGGGGAGCTCCTACGAGCAGTACTTC	CASSPLAGSSYEQYF
many	TRBD2	TRBV6-1	14	TRBJ2-1	TGTGCCAGCAGTGTAAGCACAGCGGGATATGAGCAGTTCTTC	CASSVSTAGYEQFF
many	NA	TRBV11-3	12	TRBJ2-3	TGTGCCAGCAGTTCGAACACAGATACGCAGTATTTT	CASSSNTDTQYF
NA	NA	TRBV12-5	14	TRBJ2-1	TGTGCTAGTGGTTCGTCAGCCCGGACCGATGTTGGGTTCTTC	CASGSSARTDVGFF
NA	NA	TRBV15	18	TRBJ2-5	TGTGCCACCAGCAGAGTTAGGGCCAGCAGCTCCAGAAGGGAGACCCAGTACTTC	CATSRVRASSSRRETQYF
many	NA	TRBV7-2	16	TRBJ2-3	TGTGCCAGCAGCTTATCGGGACCTCCGCGACCAGATACGCAGTATTTT	CASSLSGPPRPDTQYF
once	TRBD1	TRBV5-6	14	TRBJ1-4	TGTGCCAGCAGCTGGACCGGGACAGGGGGAAAACTGTTTTTT	CASSWTGTGGKLFF
many	TRBD2	TRBV6-2/TRBV6-3	15	TRBJ2-1	TGTGCCAGCAGACCTGGACTAGCGGGCTACAATGAGCAGTTCTTC	CASRPGLAGYNEQFF
medium-sized	NA	TRBV29-1	16	TRBJ2-3	TGCAGCGTTGAAGGGAGGGAGGGGGAGAGCACAGATACGCAGTATTTT	CSVEGREGESTDTQYF
NA	TRBD2	TRBV30	16	TRBJ2-2	TGTGCCTGGATCCCCCAGTTGGGTAGCGGGACCGGGGAGCTGTTTTTT	CAWIPQLGSGTGELFF
NA	TRBD2	TRBV24-1	14	TRBJ2-3	TGTGCCACCCTGCCGGGGGGGATCACAGATACGCAGTATTTT	CATLPGGITDTQYF
many	NA	TRBV20-1	14	TRBJ2-3	TGCAGTGCTAGGACTAGACCTCACACAGATACGCAGTATTTT	CSARTRPHTDTQYF
many	NA	TRBV20-1	14	TRBJ1-5	TGCAGTGCCCTCAGGGCAGCCTCTACCCAGCCCCAGCATTTT	CSALRAASTQPQHF
many	TRBD1	TRBV9	16	TRBJ1-4	TGTGCCAGCAGCGCTCTGACAGGGGAGGGTAATGAAAAACTGTTTTTT	CASSALTGEGNEKLFF
many	TRBD1	TRBV12-3/TRBV12-4	16	TRBJ2-5	TGTGCCAGCAGTTCCCGGGACAGGGAGTCCCAAGAGACCCAGTACTTC	CASSSRDRESQETQYF
NA	NA	TRBV7-6	17	TRBJ1-5	TGTGCCAGCAGCCCTAACATCGGGCCTGATAGCAATCAGCCCCAGCATTTT	CASSPNIGPDSNQPQHF
many	NA	TRBV15	14	TRBJ1-5	TGTGCCACCTCTCCTTGGAGGTTCTATCAGCCCCAGCATTTT	CATSPWRFYQPQHF
NA	NA	TRBV20-1	14	TRBJ2-3	TGCAGTGCTAGAGCGGGGCGAAGCACAGATACGCAGTATTTT	CSARAGRSTDTQYF
many	NA	TRBV5-1	13	TRBJ2-5	TGCGCCAGCAGCTTCACAACCCAAGAGACCCAGTACTTC	CASSFTTQETQYF
once	NA	TRBV19	17	TRBJ2-2	TGTGCCAGTAGTATAGATTACGATCAGGCGAACACCGGGGAGCTGTTTTTT	CASSIDYDQANTGELFF
many	TRBD2	TRBV7-3	16	TRBJ2-1	TGTGCCAGCAGCTCGGGGCTGGGCGGGGGGGCGGATGAGCAGTTCTTC	CASSSGLGGGADEQFF
once	NA	TRBV4-1	14	TRBJ1-1	TGCGCCAGCAGCCAAGTGGGGTGGCACACTGAAGCTTTCTTT	CASSQVGWHTEAFF
many	NA	TRBV11-2	16	TRBJ2-1	TGTGCCAGCAGCTTCCCCATGAGATCCTCCTACAATGAGCAGTTCTTC	CASSFPMRSSYNEQFF
many	TRBD2	TRBV10-3	14	TRBJ2-1	TGTGCCATCGGACAGCGGGAGAAGAACAATGAGCAGTTCTTC	CAIGQREKNNEQFF
few	NA	TRBV25-1	14	TRBJ1-1	TGTGGCAGCAGTGAATGGAGGGGTGAGGCTGAAGCTTTCTTT	CGSSEWRGEAEAFF
few	NA	TRBV30	14	TRBJ2-1	TGTGCCTGGAGTGTAACGGGTATCTACAATGAGCAGTTCTTC	CAWSVTGIYNEQFF
once	NA	TRBV19	21	TRBJ1-1	NA	CASSPWDSYEQYFGPGTEAFF
NA	NA	TRBV10-3	13	TRBJ1-2	TGTGCCATCAATGATTTTATCAACTTTGGGTACCCCTTC	CAINDFINFGYPF
once	TRBD1	TRBV20-1	14	TRBJ2-3	TGCAGTGCTAGGGACAGGGGGCGGGCAGATACGCAGTATTTT	CSARDRGRADTQYF
many	TRBD1	TRBV5-8	15	TRBJ1-2	TGTGCCAGCAGCGGTGGACAGGGGGAATACTATGGCTACACCTTC	CASSGGQGEYYGYTF
NA	NA	TRBV29-1	12	TRBJ2-2	TGCAGCGTTGGAGGGCTGACCGGGGAGCTGTTTTTT	CSVGGLTGELFF
many	NA	TRBV9	14	TRBJ2-3	TGTGCCAGCAAGGAGGGAGAAGTCACAGATACGCAGTATTTT	CASKEGEVTDTQYF
many	TRBD1	TRBV7-3	15	TRBJ2-1	TGTGCCAGCAGCGAAACAGGGGGCTTGGGTAATGAGCAGTTCTTC	CASSETGGLGNEQFF
NA	NA	TRBV11-2	14	TRBJ2-1	TGTGCCAGCAGCTTGGGTGGGAGCTACAGTGAGCAGTTCTTC	CASSLGGSYSEQFF
NA	NA	TRBV7-2	16	TRBJ1-6	TGTGCCAGCAGCAATGGAGAGGGGACCAGCAATTCACCCCTCCACTTT	CASSNGEGTSNSPLHF
many	NA	TRBV7-6	17	TRBJ2-1	TGTGCCAGCAGCTTAGTAGGAGGGGGTAGCTCCTACAATGAGCAGTTCTTC	CASSLVGGGSSYNEQFF
many	TRBD2	TRBV12-3/TRBV12-4	14	TRBJ2-5	TGTGCCAGCAGTCGAAGGGCGGGGGGGGAGACCCAGTACTTC	CASSRRAGGETQYF
NA	NA	TRBV5-8	14	TRBJ2-7	TGTGCCAGCAGCTTGAAAGGGGGGGGCTACGAGCAGTACTTC	CASSLKGGGYEQYF
many	TRBD1	TRBV3-1	12	TRBJ1-2	TGTGCCAGCAGCCGACAGGGAAAGGGCTACACCTTC	CASSRQGKGYTF